The 17 T cell receptor beta chains presented below share a single source sample, sequenced in a study of blood T cell repertoires in COVID-19. Here immunoSEQ multiplex PCR was the method, and the copy in TCRdb shows in-frame clones only, minus some. Here the sample spans some 110,000 clones, 84% being singletons. The sequenced sample consisted of PBMCs or T cells enriched from blood (not recorded which). Every receptor here comes from a woman in her twenties or thirties who had recovered from COVID-19.

The chain has TRBV11-2 and TRBJ1-2; TRBD1 aligns across 8 bases. Germline V CDR1 and CDR2: SGHAT, FQNNGV. This CDR3 spans 15 amino acids. After removal of 1 base from V and 7 bases from J, the junction contained 8 bases not matched to a gene. CDR3 sequence (DNA): TGTGCCAGCAGCTTAGCAGTGTCAGGGGGCGCTGGCTACACCTTC. Residues: CASSLAVSGGAGYTF.

The chain recombines TRBV5-4 with TRBJ1-2, with 9 bases fitting TRBD1. Trimming took 5 bases from V and 8 from J; bases not matched to a gene: 10. Germline CDR1 SGHNT, CDR2 YYREEE (reference sequence). This CDR3 region has 14 residues. The CDR3 is CASRGTGQLSGYTF. In nucleotides, the CDR3 is TGTGCCAGCAGGGGGACAGGGCAACTATCCGGCTACACCTTC.

V usage is TRBV11-2 and J usage is TRBJ1-5, with 7 bases matching TRBD1. V gave up 1 base and J gave up 4 bases; unmatched junction bases: 4. Germline values: CDR1 SGHAT, CDR2 FQNNGV. CDR3 length: 15 amino acids. The CDR3 DNA reads TGTGCCAGCAGCTTAGGACAGGGAGAGAATCAGCCCCAGCATTTT. Translating it yields CASSLGQGENQPQHF. Full variable domain (missing parts from reference TRBV11-2 and TRBJ1-5): EAGVAQSPRYKIIEKRQSVAFWCNPISGHATLYWYQQILGQGPKLLIQFQNNGVVDDSQLPKDRFSAERLKGVDSTLKIQPAKLEDSAVYLCASSLGQGENQPQHFGDGTRLSIL.

The chain uses TRBV10-3 and TRBJ2-5; no definite D call. CDR1 is ENHRY, CDR2 SYGVKD, per germline. The length of the CDR3 is 11 residues. V was trimmed by 3 bases and J by 5 bases, leaving 4 bases between them. This CDR3 reads CAISDMETQYF. The CDR3 region has the DNA TGTGCCATCAGTGATATGGAGACCCAGTACTTC.

The chain recombines TRBV18 with TRBJ2-5, with TRBD1 matching over 7 bases. Trimming at V came to 2 bases and at J to 3 bases, leaving 0 bases not matched to a gene. The CDR3 contains 13 residues. Looked up from germline, CDR1 is KGHSH and CDR2 is LQKENI. As DNA, the CDR3 is TGTGCCAGCTCACCAGGGACAGAAGAGACCCAGTACTTC. Its translation is CASSPGTEETQYF.

The chain combines TRBV5-1 with TRBJ2-5; D is perhaps TRBD2 (6 bases). CDR1 and CDR2 from the germline V gene are SGHRS and YFSETQ. CDR3 length equals 15 residues. Trimming took off 4 bases at V and 3 bases at J, with 16 bases between the two ends. CDR3 nucleotides: TGCGCCAGCAGCCCGCCGGGAATAGCGGAAGAGACCCAGTACTTC. As protein: CASSPPGIAEETQYF.

V and J are TRBV6-5 and TRBJ1-1; TRBD1 aligns across 8 bases. CDR3 length equals 13 residues. Germline V gene data show CDR1 as MNHEY and CDR2 as SVGAGI. The V gene end was trimmed by 6 bases and the J gene end by 3 bases; junction bases not matched to a gene: 3. CDR3 amino acids: CASRTGADTEAFF. The DNA for the CDR3 is TGTGCCAGCAGGACAGGGGCGGACACTGAAGCTTTCTTT.

Ten or more counts support this clone. The rearrangement joins TRBV11-2 to TRBJ1-3; D unclear. The germline V gene encodes CDR1 SGHAT and CDR2 FQNNGV. Trimming removed 1 base from V and 9 bases from J, with 7 bases in between. The CDR3 runs 12 residues. CDR3 loop: CASSLGRGTIYF. CDR3 nucleotides: TGTGCCAGCAGCTTAGGTCGGGGCACCATATATTTT.

There are a few counts of this clone. The J gene is TRBJ2-3, the V gene TRBV6-1; 7 bases are a match to TRBD1. This CDR3 is built from 17 residues. Germline CDR1 and CDR2: MNHNS and SASEGT. The trim removed 0 bases at V and 3 bases at J, leaving 9 bases unmatched. CDR3 sequence (DNA): TGTGCCAGCAGTGAAGCGGCGGGCAGGGGGTGGACAGATACGCAGTATTTT. It translates to CASSEAAGRGWTDTQYF.

V is TRBV9 and J is TRBJ2-4, with 8 bases aligning to TRBD1. Germline CDR1 SGDLS, CDR2 YYNGEE. The CDR3 loop spans 13 amino acids. Trimming removed 6 bases from V and 5 bases from J; junction bases left unmatched: 4. In DNA, the CDR3 is TGTGCCAGCAATGCGGGACAGGAAAACATTCAGTACTTC. Translating gives CASNAGQENIQYF.

The chain joins TRBV4-1 to TRBJ2-7, with D perhaps TRBD1 (5 bases). Germline V gives CDR1 MGHRA, CDR2 YSYEKL. This CDR3 comprises 12 residues. Trimming shortened V by 1 base and J by 12 bases, and 13 bases separated the two germline ends. The CDR3 coding sequence is TGCGCCAGCAGCCAAGGTGTAGGGGTGCGGTACTTC. Translated: CASSQGVGVRYF.

V is TRBV5-6 and J is TRBJ1-2; 12 nucleotides line up with TRBD1. This CDR3 comprises 15 residues. With 4 bases clipped from V and 6 bases from J, the junction kept 7 bases outside the gene matches. Germline CDR1 and CDR2: SGHDT and YYEEEE. CDR3 sequence: CASSTGTGGSHGYTF. The CDR3 nucleotides read TGTGCCAGCAGCACAGGGACAGGGGGCAGTCATGGCTACACCTTC.

The chain couples TRBV15 to TRBJ2-1, with 8 bases fitting TRBD2. V lost 5 bases, J lost 4 bases, and 4 bases stayed unmatched. Germline assignment: CDR1 LNHNV and CDR2 YYDKDF (reference sequence). CDR3 size: 14 residues. The CDR3 DNA sequence: TGTGCCACCAGCCCGGGACTAGATTACAATGAGCAGTTCTTC. This gives the protein CATSPGLDYNEQFF.

This clone was seen only a few times. The rearrangement links TRBV28 to TRBJ1-2; 10 nucleotides align to TRBD1. Germline lookup yields CDR1 MDHEN and CDR2 SYDVKM. The CDR3 is 12 residues long. V was pared by 11 bases and J by 4 bases, with 4 bases of the junction left unmatched. The CDR3 region has the DNA TGTGCCGCTCGGACAGGGGGCTATGGCTACACCTTC. This codes for CAARTGGYGYTF.

This sequence joins TRBV10-1 and TRBJ2-1, with TRBD2 matching 9 bases. Per germline, CDR1 WNHNN and CDR2 SYGVQD (reference sequence). The CDR3 loop spans 16 amino acids. The V gene end was trimmed by 0 bases and the J gene end by 10 bases; junction bases not matched to a gene: 10. The CDR3 DNA reads TGCGCCAGCAGTGAGTCTGGGCGGGAGGGCTTATTCGAGCAGTTCTTC. Its translation: CASSESGREGLFEQFF.

This chain uses TRBV27 with TRBJ2-1; possibly TRBD2 for D (6 bases). The CDR3 sequence is 16 residues long. The V gene's germline CDR1 is MNHEY and CDR2 SMNVEV (reference sequence). The V end lost 6 bases, the J end lost 3 bases, and 18 bases lay between the germline ends. CDR3 nucleotides: TGTGCCAGCAGACTGACAGCAACTAGCAACTACAATGAGCAGTTCTTC. Its protein is CASRLTATSNYNEQFF.

The chain links TRBV19 to TRBJ1-1; D unresolved. The CDR3 has 17 residues. Trimming removed 3 bases from V and 6 bases from J, with 23 bases in between. CDR1 and CDR2 from the germline V gene are LNHDA and SQIVND (reference sequence). As DNA, the CDR3 is TGTGCCAGTAGTATGGTTCCAGGAGGGTGGTTAGTGCCTGAAGCTTTCTTT. The encoded protein is CASSMVPGGWLVPEAFF.